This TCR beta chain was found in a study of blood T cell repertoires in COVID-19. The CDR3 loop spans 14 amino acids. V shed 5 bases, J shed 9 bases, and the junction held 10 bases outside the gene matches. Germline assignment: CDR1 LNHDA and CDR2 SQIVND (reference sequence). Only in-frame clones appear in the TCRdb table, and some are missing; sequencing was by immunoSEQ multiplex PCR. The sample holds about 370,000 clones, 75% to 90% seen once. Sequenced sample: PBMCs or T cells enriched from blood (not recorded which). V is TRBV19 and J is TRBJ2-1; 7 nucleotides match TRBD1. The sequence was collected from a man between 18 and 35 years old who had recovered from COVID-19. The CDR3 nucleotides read TGTGCCAGTAGTCGTCGGACAGGAGGTCTTGAGCAGTTCTTC. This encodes CASSRRTGGLEQFF.